The 7 T cell receptor beta chains below all came from one sample that was sequenced in a study of T cell repertoires in cytomegalovirus infection. TCRdb used MiXCR to reprocess the reads, holding one entry per CDR3 protein. The sample records 450,000 to 550,000 distinct CDR3 sequences, about 17% being singletons. The sequencing input was CD8+ T cells from PBMCs. The source is a human donor in good health (CMV status not recorded). Some clones in this sample may be carry-over from other donors' samples.

CDR3 amino acids: CASSEFGGYEQYF. CDR3 in DNA: TGCGCCAGCAGTGAGTTTGGGGGCTACGAGCAGTACTTC. The V call is TRBV10-2, the J call TRBJ2-7; D possibly uses TRBD1 or TRBD2 (5 bases each). Germline lookup yields CDR1 WSHSY and CDR2 SAAADI. The V end lost 1 base, the J end lost 3 bases, and 7 bases lay between the germline ends. The CDR3 consists of 13 residues.

This clonotype was counted ten times or more. The chain recombines TRBV28 with TRBJ1-1; unclear D gene. CDR3 length: 12 amino acids. Germline V gene lookup returns CDR1 MDHEN and CDR2 SYDVKM. Between the trimmed V and J ends, which lost 3 bases and 3 bases, there was a span of 5 bases. In DNA form, the CDR3 reads TGTGCCAGCAGTTTTTTGTACACTGAAGCTTTCTTT. This codes for CASSFLYTEAFF.

This clonotype was found many times. The chain recombines TRBV6-1 with TRBJ1-6; 8 bases line up with TRBD1. The CDR3 extends over 15 amino acids. The germline V gene encodes CDR1 MNHNS and CDR2 SASEGT. V shed 6 bases, J shed 7 bases, and the junction held 8 bases outside the gene matches. The CDR3 bases are TGTGCCAGCAGATTAACGGGACAGGCGAATTCACCCCTCCACTTT. It codes for CASRLTGQANSPLHF.

The chain links TRBV2 to TRBJ1-4, with D unresolved. Germline V lookup: CDR1 SNHLY, CDR2 FYNNEI. The CDR3 covers 15 residues. Trimming took off 6 bases at V and 8 bases at J, with 19 bases between the two ends. CDR3 residues: CASSPSGSAGEKLFF. CDR3 in DNA: TGTGCCAGCAGCCCCAGTGGCAGCGCCGGCGAAAAACTGTTTTTT.

The CDR3 DNA follows: TGCAGTGCTCAGAGAGGGGGGGGAAACAATGAGCAGTTCTTC. This gives the protein CSAQRGGGNNEQFF. The J gene is TRBJ2-1, the V gene TRBV20-1; D perhaps matches TRBD2 (7 bases). The ends were cut back, 5 bases at V and 5 bases at J, with 16 bases in the middle. Germline V gene lookup returns CDR1 DFQATT and CDR2 SNEGSKA (reference sequence). There are 14 residues in the CDR3.

This clonotype showed up many times. This chain joins TRBV12-3 or TRBV12-4 and TRBJ2-1; D uncertain. Trimming stripped 4 bases from V and 0 bases from J, with 10 bases between. The CDR3 length is 15 residues. The CDR3 nucleotides are TGTGCCAGCAGTTACCCCGCTAGCTCCTACAATGAGCAGTTCTTC. Protein: CASSYPASSYNEQFF.

With regard to this clonotype: A much larger clone lies one base from this, so it may be a read error. The V and J genes are TRBV10-2 and TRBJ2-1; tentative D call: TRBD1 (8 bases). CDR1 and CDR2 from the germline V gene are WSHSY and SAAADI. The CDR3 is 14 residues long. The CDR3 DNA reads as TGCGCCAGCAGACAGGGGGGGGCCTACAATGAGCCGTTCTTC. It codes for CASRQGGAYNEPFF.